Given below is one T cell receptor (beta chain) in context. The CDR3 runs 15 residues. The germline CDR1 and CDR2 sequences are SNHLY and FYNNEI. V gave up 4 bases and J gave up 0 bases, with 11 bases separating them. The sample belongs to a study of blood T cell repertoires in COVID-19. Study details: Sources were T cells, B-cell-depleted T cells, or PBMCs; the material itself was cDNA or gDNA.

Those enrolled, adults aged roughly 18 to 89 years, came from about two dozen US areas. Sequencing was performed with immunoSEQ multiplex PCR; in TCRdb, only in-frame clones are kept and a portion is missing. The table lists some 380,000 clones, 88% of them singletons. The source material was PBMCs or T cells enriched from blood (not recorded which). J is TRBJ2-3 and V is TRBV2, with D hard to call. The receptor's source is a woman between 40 and 55 years old with acute COVID-19. CDR3 amino acids: CASSGYSPSTDTQYF. CDR3 bases: TGTGCCAGCAGTGGTTACAGCCCTAGCACAGATACGCAGTATTTT. Full variable domain (remainder filled in from reference TRBV2 and TRBJ2-3): EPEVTQTPSHQVTQMGQEVILRCVPISNHLYFYWYRQILGQKVEFLVSFYNNEISEKSEIFDDQFSVERPDGSNFTLKIRSTKLEDSAMYFCASSGYSPSTDTQYFGPGTRLTVL.